The present entry profiles one T cell receptor beta chain with its context. This receptor's antigen is unknown. No much larger clone exists at a distance of one base, and base qualities are not known. The germline V gene encodes CDR1 LNHDA and CDR2 SQIVND (reference sequence). The junction carries 17 bases between V and J, which are trimmed by 7 bases and 8 bases respectively. Including cysteine and phenylalanine, the CDR3 has 13 amino acids. The kept DNA is CDR3 alone, 39 bases in frame from the first base. The entry originates in a study of lymphopenia after photon versus proton radiotherapy (dated by TCRdb to about 2019). Notes on the research overall: The study compared the immunological effects of photon versus proton radiation therapy in patients with gastrointestinal tumors who developed high-grade lymphopenia. The roughly 21 patients in the cohort had gastrointestinal tumors, were treated with either photon or proton therapy, and subsequently developed lymphopenia. The study aimed to characterize how the two radiation modalities differ in their impact on the immune system.

Findings and caveats that apply to the study as a whole: After the lymphocyte count nadir, photon-treated repertoires showed oligoclonal expansion, especially of CD8+ Temra cells, which drove the drop in diversity. The survival association was assessed only in patients who died, and better survival with proton therapy was presented by the authors as a possibility rather than a demonstrated result. During treatment, patients who received proton therapy stayed relatively stable, whereas patients who received photon therapy lost naive T cells and TCR diversity and gained effector/memory populations. Across the cohort, among patients who died, a greater drop in TCR diversity after the nadir was inversely correlated with overall survival time.

Libraries were built with the immunoSEQ multiplex PCR assay. T cell repertoires were profiled by deep sequencing of rearranged TCR beta loci, alongside multiparametric flow cytometry. What TCRdb holds here is the immuneACCESS table cut down to in-frame rearrangements. Part of the clones is not present; checked against another copy, under half of the missing clones reflect an unresolved V gene, and the others are unexplained. The sample records 65,000 to 90,000 clones, about 90% of which are singletons. About 2.2% of the sample comes from the top ten. The sample in question was peripheral blood, obtained from a patient treated with photon-based radiotherapy. The rearranged chain carries TRBV19 and TRBJ1-2; matching of 5 bases hints at TRBD1 as the D gene. The receptor comes from a woman aged 40 to 50 with cholangiocarcinoma. DNA sequence: TGTGCCAGTAATCGCGGGACGGGCCCCGGCTACACCTTC. It codes for CASNRGTGPGYTF.